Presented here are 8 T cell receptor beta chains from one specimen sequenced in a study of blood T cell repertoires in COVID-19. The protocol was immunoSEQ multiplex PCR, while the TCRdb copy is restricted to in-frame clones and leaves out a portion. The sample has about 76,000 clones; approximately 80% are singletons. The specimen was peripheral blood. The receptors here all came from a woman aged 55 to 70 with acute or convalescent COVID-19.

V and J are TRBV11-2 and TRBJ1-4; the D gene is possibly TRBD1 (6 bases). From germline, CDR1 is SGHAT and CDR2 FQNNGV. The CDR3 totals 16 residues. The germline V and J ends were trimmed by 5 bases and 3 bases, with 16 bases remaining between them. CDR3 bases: TGTGCCAGCAGCATGACAGGTGACGGCGCTAATGAAAAACTGTTTTTT. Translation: CASSMTGDGANEKLFF.

CDR3 nucleotides: TGTGCCAGCAGTCCCCGGCAGACTCCCTACGAGCAGTACGTC. Encoded protein: CASSPRQTPYEQYV. This chain connects TRBV28 to TRBJ2-7; no clear D gene. From germline, CDR1 is MDHEN and CDR2 SYDVKM. The V end was cut by 5 bases, the J end by 2 bases, with 13 bases between. This CDR3 comprises 14 residues.

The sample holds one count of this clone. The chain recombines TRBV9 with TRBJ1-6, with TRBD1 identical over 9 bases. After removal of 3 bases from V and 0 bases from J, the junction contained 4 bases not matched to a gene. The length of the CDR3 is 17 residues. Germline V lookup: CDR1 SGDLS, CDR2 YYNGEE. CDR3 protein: CASSADRGSSYNSPLHF. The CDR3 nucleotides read TGTGCCAGCAGCGCCGACAGGGGGAGCTCCTATAATTCACCCCTCCACTTT.

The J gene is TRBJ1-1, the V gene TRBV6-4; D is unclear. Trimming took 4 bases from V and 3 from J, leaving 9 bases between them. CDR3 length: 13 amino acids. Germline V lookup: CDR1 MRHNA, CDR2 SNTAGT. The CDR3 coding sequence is TGTGCCAGCAGTGTCACCACAGACACTGAAGCTTTCTTT. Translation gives CASSVTTDTEAFF.

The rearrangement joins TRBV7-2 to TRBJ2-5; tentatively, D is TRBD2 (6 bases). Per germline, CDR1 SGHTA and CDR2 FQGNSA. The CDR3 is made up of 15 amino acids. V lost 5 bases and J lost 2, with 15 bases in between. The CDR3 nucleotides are TGTGCCAGCAGCCCTTTCGGGACTGTTCAAGAGACCCAGTACTTC. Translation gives CASSPFGTVQETQYF.

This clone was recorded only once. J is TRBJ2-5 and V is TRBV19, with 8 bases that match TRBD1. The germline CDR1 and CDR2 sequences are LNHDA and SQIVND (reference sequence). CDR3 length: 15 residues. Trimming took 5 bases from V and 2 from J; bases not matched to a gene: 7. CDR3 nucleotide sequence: TGTGCCAGTAGTGTCCAGGGGGCAGGACAAGAGACCCAGTACTTC. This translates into CASSVQGAGQETQYF. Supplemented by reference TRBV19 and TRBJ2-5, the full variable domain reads DGGITQSPKYLFRKEGQNVTLSCEQNLNHDAMYWYRQDPGQGLRLIYYSQIVNDFQKGDIAEGYSVSREKKESFPLTVTSAQKNPTAFYLCASSVQGAGQETQYFGPGTRLLVL.

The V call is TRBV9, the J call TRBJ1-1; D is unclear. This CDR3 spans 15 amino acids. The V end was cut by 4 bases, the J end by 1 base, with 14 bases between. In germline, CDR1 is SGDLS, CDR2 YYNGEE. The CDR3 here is CASSFLPAGNTEAFF. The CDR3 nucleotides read TGTGCCAGCAGCTTCTTGCCCGCAGGGAACACTGAAGCTTTCTTT.

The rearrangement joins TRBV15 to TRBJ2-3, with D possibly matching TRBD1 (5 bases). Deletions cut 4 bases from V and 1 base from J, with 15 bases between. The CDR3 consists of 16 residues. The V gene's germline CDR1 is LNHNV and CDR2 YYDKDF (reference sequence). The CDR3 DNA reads TGTGCCACCAGCACCGGCAGGGAAATGGGCACAGATACGCAGTATTTT. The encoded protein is CATSTGREMGTDTQYF.